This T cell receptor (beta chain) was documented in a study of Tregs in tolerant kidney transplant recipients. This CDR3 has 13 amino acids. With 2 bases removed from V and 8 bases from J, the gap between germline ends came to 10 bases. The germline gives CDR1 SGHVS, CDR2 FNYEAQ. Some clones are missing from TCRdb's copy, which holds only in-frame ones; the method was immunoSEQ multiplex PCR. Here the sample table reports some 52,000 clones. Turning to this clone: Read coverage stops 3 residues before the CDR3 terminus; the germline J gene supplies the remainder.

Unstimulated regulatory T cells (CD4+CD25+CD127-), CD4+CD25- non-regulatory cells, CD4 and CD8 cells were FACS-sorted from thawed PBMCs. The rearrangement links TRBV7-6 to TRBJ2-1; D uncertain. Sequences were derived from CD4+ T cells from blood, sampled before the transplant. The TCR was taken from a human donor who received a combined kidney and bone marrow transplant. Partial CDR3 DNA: TGTGCCAGCAGCTTAAGAAGGGTAGATGAG. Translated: CASSLRRVDE. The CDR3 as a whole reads CASSLRRVDEQFF.